This T cell receptor beta chain was found in a study of T cell responses to AZD1222 COVID-19 vaccine. The method was immunoSEQ multiplex PCR; TCRdb's version includes in-frame clones alone and lacks a portion of them. This sample has over 90,000 clones; 80% to 95% occur once, and the top ten carry about 5%. The starting material was peripheral blood, obtained on day 0 of AZD1222 vaccination. This clonotype originated in an adult in good health.

The CDR3 is CSVDRNGGSEAFF. For the CDR3, the DNA is TGCAGCGTTGATAGGAACGGGGGGTCTGAAGCTTTCTTT. The chain employs TRBV29-1 and TRBJ1-1, with a weak D call TRBD1 (5 bases). Trimming shortened V by 3 bases and J by 6 bases, and 14 bases separated the two germline ends. The CDR3 length is 13 residues. Germline CDR1 and CDR2: SQVTM and ANQGSEA.